This T cell receptor beta chain was found in a study of blood T cells in healthy people across ages. As regards this clonotype: Its cognate antigen is unknown.

Findings and caveats of the study: Donors of long life had a larger count of naive CD4+ cells and greater diversity than aged donors.

PBMCs, at least 7 million per sample, were isolated. Trimming cost V 2 bases and J 4 bases, with 11 bases left between them. The CDR3 covers 15 residues. Germline CDR1 KGHSY, CDR2 FQNENV. A second PCR, run for 7 to 11 cycles, used a sample-barcoded 5' primer plus a J-beta primer mix. TCRdb analysed the 5' RACE reads with MiXCR anew, one entry per CDR3 protein. The table shows some 690,000 distinct CDR3 sequences, with approximately 22% occurring only once. This chain links TRBV16 with TRBJ2-2; D tentatively fits TRBD1 or TRBD2 (5 bases each). The clonotype was recovered from a man in his sixties or seventies in good health. The sequenced sample consisted of blood. CDR3 sequence (DNA): TGTGCCAGCAGCCAACGGGGCGCAAGCACCGGGGAGCTGTTTTTT. Protein sequence: CASSQRGASTGELFF.